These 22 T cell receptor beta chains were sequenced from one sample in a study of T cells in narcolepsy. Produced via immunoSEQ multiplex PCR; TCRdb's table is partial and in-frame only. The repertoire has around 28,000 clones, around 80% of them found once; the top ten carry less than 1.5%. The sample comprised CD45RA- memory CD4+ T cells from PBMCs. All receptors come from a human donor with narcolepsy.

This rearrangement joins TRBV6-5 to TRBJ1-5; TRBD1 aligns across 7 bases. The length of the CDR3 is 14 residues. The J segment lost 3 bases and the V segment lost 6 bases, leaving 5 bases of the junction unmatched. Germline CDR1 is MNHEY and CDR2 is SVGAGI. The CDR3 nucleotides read TGTGCCAGCAGATCGACAGGGCCCAATCAGCCCCAGCATTTT. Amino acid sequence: CASRSTGPNQPQHF.

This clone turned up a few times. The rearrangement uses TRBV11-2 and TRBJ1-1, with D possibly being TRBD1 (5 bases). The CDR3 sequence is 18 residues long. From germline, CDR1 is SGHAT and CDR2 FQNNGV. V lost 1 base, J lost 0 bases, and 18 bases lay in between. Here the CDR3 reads CASSLAKGFGTMNTEAFF. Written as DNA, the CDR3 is TGTGCCAGCAGCTTAGCTAAGGGATTCGGGACCATGAACACTGAAGCTTTCTTT.

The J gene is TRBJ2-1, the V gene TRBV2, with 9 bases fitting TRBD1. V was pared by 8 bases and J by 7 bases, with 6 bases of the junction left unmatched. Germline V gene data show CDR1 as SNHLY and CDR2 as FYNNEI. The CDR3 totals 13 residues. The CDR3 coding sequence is TGTGCCAGCTTCGGGACAGGGAGGAATGAGCAGTTCTTC. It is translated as CASFGTGRNEQFF.

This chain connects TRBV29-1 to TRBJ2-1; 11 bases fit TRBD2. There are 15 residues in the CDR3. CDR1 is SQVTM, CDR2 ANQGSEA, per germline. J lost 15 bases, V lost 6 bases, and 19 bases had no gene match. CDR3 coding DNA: TGCAGCGTCCAACCTCTAGCGGGGGGCCCTGAGCGGGGGTTCTTC. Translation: CSVQPLAGGPERGFF.

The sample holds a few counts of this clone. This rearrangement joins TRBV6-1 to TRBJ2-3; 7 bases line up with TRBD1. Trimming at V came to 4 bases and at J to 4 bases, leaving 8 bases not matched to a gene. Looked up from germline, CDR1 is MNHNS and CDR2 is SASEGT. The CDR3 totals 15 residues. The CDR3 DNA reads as TGTGCCAGCAGTGGGTACCGACAGGGATCAGATACGCAGTATTTT. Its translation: CASSGYRQGSDTQYF.

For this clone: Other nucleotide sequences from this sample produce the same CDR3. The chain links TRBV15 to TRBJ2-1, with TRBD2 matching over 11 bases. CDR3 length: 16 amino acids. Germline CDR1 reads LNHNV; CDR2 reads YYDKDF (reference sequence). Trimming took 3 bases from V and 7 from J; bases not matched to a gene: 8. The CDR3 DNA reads TGTGCCACCAGCAGGGTATTAGCGGGGGGGCGGAATGAGCAGTTCTTC. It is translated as CATSRVLAGGRNEQFF.

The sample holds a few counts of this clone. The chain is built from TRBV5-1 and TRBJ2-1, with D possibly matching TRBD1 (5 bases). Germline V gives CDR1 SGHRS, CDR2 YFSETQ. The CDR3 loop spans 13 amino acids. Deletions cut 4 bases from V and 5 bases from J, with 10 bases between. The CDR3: CASSPTANNEQFF. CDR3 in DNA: TGCGCCAGCAGCCCGACAGCCAACAATGAGCAGTTCTTC.

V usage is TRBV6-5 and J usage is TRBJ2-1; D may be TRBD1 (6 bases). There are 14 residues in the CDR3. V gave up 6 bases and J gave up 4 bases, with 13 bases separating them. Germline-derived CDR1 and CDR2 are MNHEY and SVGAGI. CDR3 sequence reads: CASRVGTPYNEQFF. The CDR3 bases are TGTGCCAGCAGAGTCGGGACACCGTACAATGAGCAGTTCTTC.

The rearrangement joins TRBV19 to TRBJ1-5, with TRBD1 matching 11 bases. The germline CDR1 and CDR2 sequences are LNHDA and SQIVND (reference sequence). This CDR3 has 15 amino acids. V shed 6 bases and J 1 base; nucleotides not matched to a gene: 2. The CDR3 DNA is TGTGCCAGTAGCGGGGACAGGGGGAGCAATCAGCCCCAGCATTTT. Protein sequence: CASSGDRGSNQPQHF. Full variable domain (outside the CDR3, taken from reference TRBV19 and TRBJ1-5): DGGITQSPKYLFRKEGQNVTLSCEQNLNHDAMYWYRQDPGQGLRLIYYSQIVNDFQKGDIAEGYSVSREKKESFPLTVTSAQKNPTAFYLCASSGDRGSNQPQHFGDGTRLSIL.

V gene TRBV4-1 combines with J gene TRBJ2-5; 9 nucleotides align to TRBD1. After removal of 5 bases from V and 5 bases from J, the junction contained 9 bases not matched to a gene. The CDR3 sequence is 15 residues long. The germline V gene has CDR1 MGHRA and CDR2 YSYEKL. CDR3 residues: CASSSGTGSPETQYF. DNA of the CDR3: TGCGCCAGCAGCTCAGGGACAGGGTCGCCCGAGACCCAGTACTTC.

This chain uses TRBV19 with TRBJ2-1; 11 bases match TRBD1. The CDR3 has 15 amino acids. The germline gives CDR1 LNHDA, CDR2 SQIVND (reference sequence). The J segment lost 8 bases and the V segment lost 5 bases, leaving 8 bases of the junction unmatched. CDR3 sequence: CASSLGQGVFDEQFF. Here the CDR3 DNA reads TGTGCCAGTAGTCTGGGACAGGGGGTTTTCGATGAGCAGTTCTTC.

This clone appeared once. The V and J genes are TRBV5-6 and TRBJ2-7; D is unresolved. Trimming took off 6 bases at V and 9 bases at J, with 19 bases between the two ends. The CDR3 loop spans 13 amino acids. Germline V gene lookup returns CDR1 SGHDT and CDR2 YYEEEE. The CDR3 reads CASTLGGVGGQYF. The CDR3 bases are TGTGCCAGCACCTTAGGTGGGGTCGGCGGGCAGTACTTC.

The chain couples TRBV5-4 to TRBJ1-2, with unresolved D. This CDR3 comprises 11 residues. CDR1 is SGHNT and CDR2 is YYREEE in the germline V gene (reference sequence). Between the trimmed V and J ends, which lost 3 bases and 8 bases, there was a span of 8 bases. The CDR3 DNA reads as TGTGCCAGCAGCTATTTGGAAGGCTACACCTTC. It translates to CASSYLEGYTF.

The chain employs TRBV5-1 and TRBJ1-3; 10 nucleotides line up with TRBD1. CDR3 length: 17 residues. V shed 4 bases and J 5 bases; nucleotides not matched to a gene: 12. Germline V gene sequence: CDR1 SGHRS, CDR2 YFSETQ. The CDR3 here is CASSPDLGTGVRNTIYF. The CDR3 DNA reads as TGCGCCAGCAGCCCGGACCTGGGGACAGGGGTGAGAAACACCATATATTTT.

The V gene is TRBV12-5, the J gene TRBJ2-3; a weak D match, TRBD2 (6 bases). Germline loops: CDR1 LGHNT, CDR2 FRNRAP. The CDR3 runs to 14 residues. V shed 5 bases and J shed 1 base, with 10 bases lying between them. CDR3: CASGPSGGTDTQYF. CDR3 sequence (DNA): TGTGCTAGTGGTCCGTCGGGAGGCACAGATACGCAGTATTTT.

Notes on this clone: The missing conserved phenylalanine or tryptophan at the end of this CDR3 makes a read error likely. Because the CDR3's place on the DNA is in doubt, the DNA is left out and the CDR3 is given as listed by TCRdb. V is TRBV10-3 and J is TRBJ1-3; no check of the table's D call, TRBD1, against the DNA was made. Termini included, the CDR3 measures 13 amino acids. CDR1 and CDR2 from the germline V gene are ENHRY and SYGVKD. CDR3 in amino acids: CAIRLPKGDSPER.

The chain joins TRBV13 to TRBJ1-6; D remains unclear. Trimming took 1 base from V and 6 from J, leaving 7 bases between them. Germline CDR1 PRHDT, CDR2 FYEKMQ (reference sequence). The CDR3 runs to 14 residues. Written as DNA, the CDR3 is TGTGCCAGCAGCTTAGACGGACGTAATTCACCCCTCCACTTT. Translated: CASSLDGRNSPLHF.

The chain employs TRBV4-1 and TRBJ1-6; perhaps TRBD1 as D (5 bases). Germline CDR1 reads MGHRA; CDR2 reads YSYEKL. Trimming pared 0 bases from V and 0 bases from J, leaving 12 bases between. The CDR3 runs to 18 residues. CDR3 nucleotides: TGCGCCAGCAGCCAAGATCTGGGGGGAAGCTCCTATAATTCACCCCTCCACTTT. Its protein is CASSQDLGGSSYNSPLHF.

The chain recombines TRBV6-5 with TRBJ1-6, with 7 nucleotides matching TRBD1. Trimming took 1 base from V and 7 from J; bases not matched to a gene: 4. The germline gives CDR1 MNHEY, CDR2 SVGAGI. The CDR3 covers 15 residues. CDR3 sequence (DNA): TGTGCCAGCAGTTACTTGGACAGGCGGAATTCACCCCTCCACTTT. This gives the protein CASSYLDRRNSPLHF.

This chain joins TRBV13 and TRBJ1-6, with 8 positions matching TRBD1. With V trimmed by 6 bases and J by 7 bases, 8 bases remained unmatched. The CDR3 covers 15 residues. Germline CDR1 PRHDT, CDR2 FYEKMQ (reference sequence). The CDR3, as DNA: TGTGCCAGCAGTCGGGGTCAGGGGGCCAATTCACCCCTCCACTTT. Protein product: CASSRGQGANSPLHF. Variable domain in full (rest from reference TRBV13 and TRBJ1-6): AAGVIQSPRHLIKEKRETATLKCYPIPRHDTVYWYQQGPGQDPQFLISFYEKMQSDKGSIPDRFSAQQFSDYHSELNMSSLELGDSALYFCASSRGQGANSPLHFGNGTRLTVT.

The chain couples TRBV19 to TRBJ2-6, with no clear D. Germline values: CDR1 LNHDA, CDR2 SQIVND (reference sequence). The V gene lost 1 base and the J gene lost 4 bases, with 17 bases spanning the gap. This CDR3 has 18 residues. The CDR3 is CASSIVGWMSDGANVLTF. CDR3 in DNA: TGTGCCAGTAGTATAGTCGGTTGGATGAGTGACGGGGCCAACGTCCTGACTTTC.

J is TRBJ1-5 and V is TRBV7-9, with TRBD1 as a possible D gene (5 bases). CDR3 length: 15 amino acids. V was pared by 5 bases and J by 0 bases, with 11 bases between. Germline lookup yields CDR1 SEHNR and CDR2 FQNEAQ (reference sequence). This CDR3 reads CASSQTEYSNQPQHF. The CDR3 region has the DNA TGTGCCAGCAGCCAGACAGAGTATAGCAATCAGCCCCAGCATTTT.